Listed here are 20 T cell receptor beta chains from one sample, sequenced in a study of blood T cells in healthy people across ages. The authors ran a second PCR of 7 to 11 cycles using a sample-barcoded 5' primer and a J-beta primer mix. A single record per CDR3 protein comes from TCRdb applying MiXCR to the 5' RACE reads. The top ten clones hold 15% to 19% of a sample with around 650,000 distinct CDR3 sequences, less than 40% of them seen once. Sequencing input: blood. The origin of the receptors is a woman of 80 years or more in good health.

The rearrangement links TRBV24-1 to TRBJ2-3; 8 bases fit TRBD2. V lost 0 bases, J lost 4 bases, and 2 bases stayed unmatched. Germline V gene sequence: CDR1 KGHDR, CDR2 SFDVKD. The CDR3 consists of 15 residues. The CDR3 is CATSDLREGPDTQYF. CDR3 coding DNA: TGTGCCACCAGTGATTTGCGGGAGGGTCCAGATACGCAGTATTTT.

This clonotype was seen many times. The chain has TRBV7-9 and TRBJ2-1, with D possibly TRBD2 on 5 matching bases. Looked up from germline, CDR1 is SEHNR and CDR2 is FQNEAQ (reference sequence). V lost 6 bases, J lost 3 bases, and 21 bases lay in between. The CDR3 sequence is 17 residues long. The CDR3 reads CASSFTTRENSYNEQFF. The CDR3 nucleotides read TGTGCCAGCAGTTTCACAACTAGGGAGAACAGCTACAATGAGCAGTTCTTC.

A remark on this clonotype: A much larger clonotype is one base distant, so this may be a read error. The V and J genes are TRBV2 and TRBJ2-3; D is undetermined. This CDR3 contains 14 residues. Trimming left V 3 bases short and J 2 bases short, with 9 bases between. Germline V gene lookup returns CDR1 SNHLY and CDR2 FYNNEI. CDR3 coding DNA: TGTGCCAGCAGTGATCGCCGCCACACAGATACGCAGTATTTT. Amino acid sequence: CASSDRRHTDTQYF.

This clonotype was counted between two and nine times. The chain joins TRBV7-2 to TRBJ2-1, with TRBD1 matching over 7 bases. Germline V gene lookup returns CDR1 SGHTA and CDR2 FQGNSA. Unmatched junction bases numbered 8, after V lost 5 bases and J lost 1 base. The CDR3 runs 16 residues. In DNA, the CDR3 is TGTGCCAGCAGCCTCCAAGGGGGCGCGTCCTACAATGAGCAGTTCTTC. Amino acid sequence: CASSLQGGASYNEQFF.

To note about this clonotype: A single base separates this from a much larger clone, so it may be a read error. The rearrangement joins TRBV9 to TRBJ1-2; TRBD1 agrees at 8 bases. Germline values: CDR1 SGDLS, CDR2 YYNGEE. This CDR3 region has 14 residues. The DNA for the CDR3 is TGTGCCTGCAGCGTTGGAGAGGGACAGGCCGGCTACACCTTC. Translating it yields CACSVGEGQAGYTF.

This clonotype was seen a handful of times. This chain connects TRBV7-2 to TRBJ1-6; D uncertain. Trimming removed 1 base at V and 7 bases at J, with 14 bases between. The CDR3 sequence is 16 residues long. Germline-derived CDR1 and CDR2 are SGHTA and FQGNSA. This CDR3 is CASSLGFSGRNSPLHF. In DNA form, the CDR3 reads TGTGCCAGCAGCTTAGGATTCTCGGGTCGGAATTCACCCCTCCACTTT.

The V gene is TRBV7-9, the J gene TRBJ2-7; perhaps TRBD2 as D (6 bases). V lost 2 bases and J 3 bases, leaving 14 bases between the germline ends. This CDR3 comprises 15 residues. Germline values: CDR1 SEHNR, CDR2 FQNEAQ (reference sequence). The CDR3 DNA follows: TGTGCCAGCAGCTTATTTAGCGGTCAGAACTACGAGCAGTACTTC. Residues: CASSLFSGQNYEQYF.

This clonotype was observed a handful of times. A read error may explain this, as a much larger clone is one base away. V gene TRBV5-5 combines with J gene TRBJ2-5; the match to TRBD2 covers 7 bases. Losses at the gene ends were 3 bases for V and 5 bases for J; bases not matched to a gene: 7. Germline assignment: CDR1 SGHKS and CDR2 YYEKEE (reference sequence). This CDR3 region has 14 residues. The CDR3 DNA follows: TGTGCCAGCAGCTGGGAGGGGATCGTGGAGACCCAGTACTTC. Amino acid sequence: CASSWEGIVETQYF.

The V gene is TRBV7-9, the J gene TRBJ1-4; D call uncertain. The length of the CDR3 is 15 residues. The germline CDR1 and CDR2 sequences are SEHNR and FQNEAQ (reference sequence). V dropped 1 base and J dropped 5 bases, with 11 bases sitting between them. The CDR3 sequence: CASSLGRRRNEKLFF. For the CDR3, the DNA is TGTGCCAGCAGCTTAGGCCGCAGAAGGAATGAAAAACTGTTTTTT.

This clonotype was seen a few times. CDR3 in DNA: TGTGCCAGCAGCTTAGTTTGGGGGATCGCGGAGACCCAGTACTTC. Translating gives CASSLVWGIAETQYF. The chain employs TRBV7-2 and TRBJ2-5; either TRBD1 or TRBD2 may supply D (5 bases each). Per the germline V gene, CDR1 is SGHTA and CDR2 is FQGNSA. The V end was cut by 1 base, the J end by 5 bases, with 14 bases between. The CDR3 consists of 15 residues.

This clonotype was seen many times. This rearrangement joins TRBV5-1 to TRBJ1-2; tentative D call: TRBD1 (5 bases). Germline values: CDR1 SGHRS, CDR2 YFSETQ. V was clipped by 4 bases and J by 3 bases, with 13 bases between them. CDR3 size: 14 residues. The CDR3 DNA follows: TGCGCCAGCAGCCCATACGGGGGTGACTATGGCTACACCTTC. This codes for CASSPYGGDYGYTF.

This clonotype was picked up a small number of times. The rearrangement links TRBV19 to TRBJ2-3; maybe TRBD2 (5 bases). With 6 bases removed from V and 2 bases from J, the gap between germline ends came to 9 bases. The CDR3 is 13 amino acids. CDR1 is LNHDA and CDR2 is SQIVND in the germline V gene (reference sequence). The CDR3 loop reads CASRGVDTDTQYF. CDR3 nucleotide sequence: TGTGCCAGTAGGGGAGTCGACACAGATACGCAGTATTTT. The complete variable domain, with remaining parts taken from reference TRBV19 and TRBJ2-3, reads DGGITQSPKYLFRKEGQNVTLSCEQNLNHDAMYWYRQDPGQGLRLIYYSQIVNDFQKGDIAEGYSVSREKKESFPLTVTSAQKNPTAFYLCASRGVDTDTQYFGPGTRLTVL.

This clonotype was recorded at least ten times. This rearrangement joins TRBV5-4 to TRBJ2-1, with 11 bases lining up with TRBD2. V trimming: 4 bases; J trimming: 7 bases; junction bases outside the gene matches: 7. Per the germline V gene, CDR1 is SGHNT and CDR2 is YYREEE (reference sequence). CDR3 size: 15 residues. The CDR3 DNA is TGTGCCAGCAGCCCCCCGGGACTAGCGGATAATGAGCAGTTCTTC. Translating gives CASSPPGLADNEQFF.

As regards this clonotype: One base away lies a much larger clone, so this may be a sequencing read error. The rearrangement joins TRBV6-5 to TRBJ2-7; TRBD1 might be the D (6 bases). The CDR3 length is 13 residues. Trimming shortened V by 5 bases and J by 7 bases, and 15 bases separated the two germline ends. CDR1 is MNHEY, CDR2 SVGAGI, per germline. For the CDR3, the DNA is TGTGCCAGCAGTCACAACCGGGACAATGAGCAGTACTTC. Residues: CASSHNRDNEQYF.

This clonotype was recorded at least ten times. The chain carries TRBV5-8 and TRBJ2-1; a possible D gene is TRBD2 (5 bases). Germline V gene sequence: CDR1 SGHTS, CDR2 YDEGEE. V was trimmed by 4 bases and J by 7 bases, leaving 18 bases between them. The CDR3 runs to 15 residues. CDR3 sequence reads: CASSVGSSRGNEQFF. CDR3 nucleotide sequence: TGTGCCAGCAGCGTAGGGTCTTCCCGAGGGAATGAGCAGTTCTTC.

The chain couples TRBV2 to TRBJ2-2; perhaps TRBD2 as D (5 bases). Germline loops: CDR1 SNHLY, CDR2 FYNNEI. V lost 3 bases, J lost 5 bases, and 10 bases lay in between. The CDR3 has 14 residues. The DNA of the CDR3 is TGTGCCAGCAGTGAGAGAGGGCCGACCGGGGAGCTGTTTTTT. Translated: CASSERGPTGELFF.

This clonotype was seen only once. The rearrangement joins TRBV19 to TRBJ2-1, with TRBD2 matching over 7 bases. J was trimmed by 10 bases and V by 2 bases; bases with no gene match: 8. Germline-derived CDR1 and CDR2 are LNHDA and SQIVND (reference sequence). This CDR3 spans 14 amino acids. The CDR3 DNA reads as TGTGCCAGTAGTATACGGGGGAGGGCCTCCGAGCAGTTCTTC. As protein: CASSIRGRASEQFF.

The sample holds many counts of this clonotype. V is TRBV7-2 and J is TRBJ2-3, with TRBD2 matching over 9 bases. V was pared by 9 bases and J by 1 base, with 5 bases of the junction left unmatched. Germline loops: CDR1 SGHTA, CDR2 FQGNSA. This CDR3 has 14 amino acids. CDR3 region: CASGVAGGTDTQYF. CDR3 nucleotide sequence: TGTGCCAGTGGGGTAGCGGGGGGCACAGATACGCAGTATTTT.

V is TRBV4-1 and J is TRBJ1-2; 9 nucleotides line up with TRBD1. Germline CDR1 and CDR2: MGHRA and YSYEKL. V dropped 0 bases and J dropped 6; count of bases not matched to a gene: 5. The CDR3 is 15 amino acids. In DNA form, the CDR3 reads TGCGCCAGCAGCCAAGATGGAACAGGGGGCGATGGCTACACCTTC. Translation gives CASSQDGTGGDGYTF.

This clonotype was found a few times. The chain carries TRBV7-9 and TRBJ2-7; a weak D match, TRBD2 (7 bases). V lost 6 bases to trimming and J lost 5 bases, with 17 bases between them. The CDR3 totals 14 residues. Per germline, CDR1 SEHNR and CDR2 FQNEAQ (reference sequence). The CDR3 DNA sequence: TGTGCCAGCAGGAGGTCGGGGGGCGGCGACGAGCAGTACTTC. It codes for CASRRSGGGDEQYF.